A few counts support the clone carrying this TCR beta chain. Its matching antigen is unknown. This record belongs to a study of regulatory T cells in long-lasting Graves disease. Time point defined: newly diagnosed GD, antithyroid drugs for less than 3 months. TCR sequences were obtained from RNA taken from PBMCs. General observations from the study: Reduced TCR diversity was observed in persistent Graves' patients versus newly diagnosed patients. The small sample size may have reduced accuracy.

The J segment lost 8 bases and the V segment lost 3 bases, leaving 8 bases of the junction unmatched. Germline CDR1 reads MDHEN; CDR2 reads SYDVKM. This CDR3 region has 14 residues. HTBI primers from iRepertoire and Arm-PCR of CDR3 regions yielded the TCR beta libraries. One entry per CDR3 protein, called by TCRdb with MiXCR from the multiplex PCR reads. The table lists 550,000 to 600,000 distinct CDR3 sequences, about 16% of them singletons. Separately, the same data were catalogued under a study of T cells in Graves' hyperthyroidism and ophthalmopathy.

The clonotype comes from a man younger than 30 with Graves disease. The chain is built from TRBV28 and TRBJ1-1; 8 bases are a match to TRBD1. The input for sequencing was peripheral blood mononuclear cells (PBMCs), taken at new diagnosis, from a patient treated with antithyroid drugs. The CDR3 loop is CASSFSDRGGEAFF. The CDR3 DNA follows: TGTGCCAGCAGTTTTAGCGACAGGGGCGGGGAAGCTTTCTTT.